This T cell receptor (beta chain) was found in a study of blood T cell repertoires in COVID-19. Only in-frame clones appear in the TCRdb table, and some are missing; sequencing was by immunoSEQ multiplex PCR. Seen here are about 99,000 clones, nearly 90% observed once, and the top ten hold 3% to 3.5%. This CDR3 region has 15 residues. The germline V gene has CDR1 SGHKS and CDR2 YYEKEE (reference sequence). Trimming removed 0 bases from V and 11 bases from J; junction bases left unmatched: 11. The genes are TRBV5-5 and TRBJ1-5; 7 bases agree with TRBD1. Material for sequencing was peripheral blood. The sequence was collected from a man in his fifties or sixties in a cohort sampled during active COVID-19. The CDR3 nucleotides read TGTGCCAGCAGCTTGGAAGGGGGCAGCCGGAGGGCCCAGCATTTT. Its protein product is CASSLEGGSRRAQHF.